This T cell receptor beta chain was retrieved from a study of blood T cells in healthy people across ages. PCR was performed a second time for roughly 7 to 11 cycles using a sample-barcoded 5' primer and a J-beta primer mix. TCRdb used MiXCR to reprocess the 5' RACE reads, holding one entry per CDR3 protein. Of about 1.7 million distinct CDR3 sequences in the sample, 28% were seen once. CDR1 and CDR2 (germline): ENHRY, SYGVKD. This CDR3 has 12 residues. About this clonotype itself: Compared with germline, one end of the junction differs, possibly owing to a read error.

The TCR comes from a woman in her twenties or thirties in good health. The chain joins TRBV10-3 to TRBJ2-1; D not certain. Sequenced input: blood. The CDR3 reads CAIAGSYNEQLF. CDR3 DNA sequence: TGTGCCATCGCCGGGTCTTACAATGAGCAGTTATTC.